This TCR beta chain appears in the sequencing data of a study of OX40 agonist ivuxolimab in advanced cancers. Study-level information: Dosing consisted of intravenous ivuxolimab at 0.01 to 10 mg/kg every 2 weeks.

The study, taken as a whole, reports: There was clonal expansion of CD4+ and CD8+ blood T cells by week 6 at 0.1 to 3.0 mg/kg. Low normalized T-cell clonal expansion was also seen in some nonresponders. The antigens recognized by the expanded peripheral T cells, that is their antigen specificity, were not determined.

V shed 5 bases and J shed 5 bases, with 8 bases lying between them. CDR1 and CDR2 (germline): SGHRS, YFSETQ. The CDR3 runs to 12 residues. Some clones are missing from TCRdb's copy, which holds only in-frame ones; the method was immunoSEQ multiplex PCR. The sample lists about 68,000 clones; approximately 82% were seen once. About this clone: Its matching antigen is unknown.

This receptor was identified in an adult with an advanced solid tumor such as melanoma, head and neck, liver or kidney cancer. The gene calls are TRBV5-1 and TRBJ2-1, with D possibly being TRBD1 (5 bases). Sequences were derived from CD4+ or CD8+ T cells sorted from blood, sampled in a trial of the OX40 agonist ivuxolimab. In nucleotides, the CDR3 is TGCGCCAGCAGGCTGGACAACAATGAGCAGTTCTTC. Amino acids: CASRLDNNEQFF.